These 26 T cell receptor beta chains were all obtained from the same sample, sequenced in a study of blood T cell repertoires in COVID-19. Method: immunoSEQ multiplex PCR; TCRdb's copy keeps in-frame clones and lacks some. This sample has 200,000 to 250,000 clones, with 70% to 90% found just once. Input material: PBMCs or T cells enriched from blood (not recorded which). The receptors come from a woman aged 40 to 55 with acute COVID-19.

The gene calls are TRBV11-2 and TRBJ1-5, with D possibly matching TRBD1 (5 bases). The ends were cut back, 5 bases at V and 5 bases at J, with 19 bases in the middle. Germline CDR1 SGHAT, CDR2 FQNNGV. The CDR3 totals 16 residues. CDR3 protein: CASSPSGTREDQPQHF. CDR3 DNA sequence: TGTGCCAGCAGCCCCTCTGGGACTCGGGAGGATCAGCCCCAGCATTTT.

Details on this clone: This same CDR3 is encoded by further DNA sequences in the sample. The chain has TRBV19 and TRBJ2-3, with D uncertain. The V and J ends lost 5 bases and 0 bases respectively, with 6 bases between them. Germline V gives CDR1 LNHDA, CDR2 SQIVND (reference sequence). The CDR3 is 13 amino acids. The chain's CDR3 is CASSPGSTDTQYF. In DNA form, the CDR3 reads TGTGCCAGTAGTCCGGGTAGCACAGATACGCAGTATTTT.

This chain connects TRBV4-2 to TRBJ2-1; 13 bases line up with TRBD2. Germline V gene sequence: CDR1 LGHNA, CDR2 YNFKEQ. V lost 5 bases and J lost 3; bases outside the gene matches: 10. There are 18 residues in the CDR3. This CDR3 is CASSLRSGTSGNYNEQFF. For the CDR3, the DNA is TGTGCCAGCAGCTTGCGGTCCGGGACTAGCGGGAACTACAATGAGCAGTTCTTC.

V gene TRBV6-5 combines with J gene TRBJ2-5, with D perhaps matching TRBD2 (6 bases). Germline V gene lookup returns CDR1 MNHEY and CDR2 SVGAGI. There are 14 residues in the CDR3. The V and J ends lost 0 bases and 7 bases respectively, with 12 bases between them. CDR3 region: CASSYSIAGTTQYF. The CDR3 DNA reads as TGTGCCAGCAGTTACTCGATTGCGGGGACGACCCAGTACTTC.

To note about this clone: Other DNA sequences from this sample encode an identical CDR3 as well. The V gene is TRBV27, the J gene TRBJ1-6; 8 positions match TRBD1. CDR1 and CDR2 (germline): MNHEY, SMNVEV (reference sequence). Trimming at V came to 6 bases and at J to 7 bases, leaving 8 bases not matched to a gene. CDR3 size: 15 residues. The CDR3 DNA follows: TGTGCCAGCAGCTCCCTGACAGGGGCCAATTCACCCCTCCACTTT. This codes for CASSSLTGANSPLHF.

V and J are TRBV10-1 and TRBJ1-1, with 7 bases lining up with TRBD1. CDR1 WNHNN and CDR2 SYGVQD come from the germline V gene (reference sequence). This CDR3 comprises 15 residues. Losses at the gene ends were 8 bases for V and 0 bases for J; bases not matched to a gene: 9. CDR3 region: CASGTAARMNTEAFF. The CDR3 DNA sequence: TGCGCCAGCGGGACAGCTGCTAGAATGAACACTGAAGCTTTCTTT.

The CDR3 loop reads CASSIEGDYYEQYF. The CDR3 nucleotides are TGTGCCAGTAGTATAGAAGGGGATTACTACGAGCAGTACTTC. This chain links TRBV19 with TRBJ2-7; tentatively, D is TRBD1 (5 bases). V was pared by 0 bases and J by 3 bases, with 9 bases between. CDR3 length equals 14 residues. Looked up from germline, CDR1 is LNHDA and CDR2 is SQIVND (reference sequence).

This chain connects TRBV18 to TRBJ1-1; no clear D gene. CDR1 KGHSH and CDR2 LQKENI come from the germline V gene. This CDR3 has 16 residues. Trimming stripped 4 bases from V and 1 base from J, with 16 bases between. The CDR3 DNA sequence: TGTGCCAGCTCACACTTACCGCCCTCAGGGAACACTGAAGCTTTCTTT. Translation gives CASSHLPPSGNTEAFF.

J is TRBJ1-1 and V is TRBV25-1; D gene ambiguous. The V end was cut by 1 base, the J end by 5 bases, with 17 bases between. This CDR3 is built from 16 residues. CDR1 and CDR2 from the germline V gene are MGHDK and SYGVNS. In nucleotides, the CDR3 is TGTGCCAGCAGTGAATCGTTGCCGGGTCAGTTGACTGAAGCTTTCTTT. Protein product: CASSESLPGQLTEAFF.

This chain uses TRBV6-5 with TRBJ2-7; 13 nucleotides match TRBD2. Germline V lookup: CDR1 MNHEY, CDR2 SVGAGI. V shed 6 bases and J 3 bases; nucleotides not matched to a gene: 2. This CDR3 has 14 amino acids. The CDR3 protein is CASRGLAGNYEQYV. The CDR3, as DNA: TGTGCCAGCAGGGGACTAGCGGGGAACTACGAGCAGTACGTC.

V and J are TRBV5-1 and TRBJ2-3; 10 positions agree with TRBD2. Germline trimming cut 5 bases from V and 0 bases from J; bases unmatched to any gene: 3. CDR3 length equals 15 residues. Per the germline V gene, CDR1 is SGHRS and CDR2 is YFSETQ. The CDR3 coding sequence is TGCGCCAGCAGAAAGCGGGGGGGAAGCACAGATACGCAGTATTTT. This gives the protein CASRKRGGSTDTQYF.

The chain couples TRBV28 to TRBJ2-3, with 8 bases lining up with TRBD2. The CDR3 is 14 residues long. V lost 10 bases and J lost 6; bases outside the gene matches: 12. Per germline, CDR1 MDHEN and CDR2 SYDVKM. The CDR3 is CATETGGASDTQYF. As DNA, the CDR3 is TGTGCCACCGAGACGGGGGGGGCATCCGATACGCAGTATTTT.

The chain uses TRBV19 and TRBJ2-5, with 8 bases matching TRBD1. Germline V gives CDR1 LNHDA, CDR2 SQIVND (reference sequence). The CDR3 covers 15 residues. Trimming cost V 3 bases and J 4 bases; bases outside gene matches: 7. The DNA of the CDR3 is TGTGCCAGTAGTATGATACAGGGGGTAGGAGAGACCCAGTACTTC. Its translation: CASSMIQGVGETQYF.

The gene calls are TRBV9 and TRBJ1-2; D is unresolved. The V end lost 4 bases, the J end lost 7 bases, and 14 bases lay between the germline ends. The CDR3 has 13 amino acids. Germline CDR1 and CDR2: SGDLS and YYNGEE. The CDR3 nucleotides read TGTGCCAGCAGCTCGGACTCCCGCGGTGGCTACACCTTC. Translated, it gives CASSSDSRGGYTF.

There are a few counts of this clone. The chain has TRBV29-1 and TRBJ2-7; D is uncertain. Germline V gives CDR1 SQVTM, CDR2 ANQGSEA. The V and J ends lost 4 bases and 5 bases respectively, with 15 bases between them. This CDR3 has 13 residues. CDR3 in amino acids: CSVGHDQGDEQYF. DNA for the CDR3: TGCAGCGTTGGACATGACCAAGGCGACGAGCAGTACTTC.

This clone turned up a few times. CDR3: CASSLIGLGNSPLHF. The DNA of the CDR3 is TGTGCCAGCAGCTTGATAGGACTCGGAAATTCACCCCTCCACTTT. The rearrangement joins TRBV5-6 to TRBJ1-6; D is undetermined. The CDR3 spans 15 residues. Germline assignment: CDR1 SGHDT and CDR2 YYEEEE. Between the trimmed V and J ends, which lost 1 base and 7 bases, there was a span of 12 bases.

This clone was observed a single time. The V call is TRBV19, the J call TRBJ2-7; possibly TRBD2 for D (5 bases). With 3 bases removed from V and 2 bases from J, the gap between germline ends came to 17 bases. The CDR3 runs to 16 residues. Per germline, CDR1 LNHDA and CDR2 SQIVND (reference sequence). The chain's CDR3 is CASSMRYGDGPYEQYF. The DNA of the CDR3 is TGTGCCAGTAGTATGAGATACGGGGATGGGCCCTACGAGCAGTACTTC.

The gene calls are TRBV5-1 and TRBJ2-5; a possible D gene is TRBD1 (6 bases). Trimming took 4 bases from V and 3 from J, leaving 28 bases between them. The germline V gene encodes CDR1 SGHRS and CDR2 YFSETQ. This CDR3 is built from 19 residues. The CDR3 DNA sequence: TGCGCCAGCAGCGGAAAACACAGGGACCTGACTTACAAAGAAGAGACCCAGTACTTC. Its translation: CASSGKHRDLTYKEETQYF.

This chain connects TRBV3-1 (or the pseudogene TRBV3-2) to TRBJ1-4; TRBD1 is a possible D gene (6 bases). Germline CDR1 and CDR2: LGHDT and YNNKEL (reference sequence). V lost 0 bases and J 8 bases, leaving 13 bases between the germline ends. CDR3 length: 15 amino acids. CDR3 amino acids: CASSQEQGFREKLFF. CDR3 coding DNA: TGTGCCAGCAGCCAAGAACAGGGTTTTCGGGAAAAACTGTTTTTT.

This clone is a singleton in its sample. J is TRBJ1-2 and V is TRBV19, with 7 bases lining up with TRBD1. The CDR3 totals 14 residues. V dropped 2 bases and J dropped 8; count of bases not matched to a gene: 8. Germline loops: CDR1 LNHDA, CDR2 SQIVND (reference sequence). For the CDR3, the DNA is TGTGCCAGTAGTATAACAGGGGCACAGACAGGCTACACCTTC. It specifies CASSITGAQTGYTF.

V gene TRBV2 combines with J gene TRBJ1-1, with 8 bases matching TRBD1. The V gene's germline CDR1 is SNHLY and CDR2 FYNNEI. The CDR3 is made up of 14 amino acids. Losses at the gene ends were 6 bases for V and 7 bases for J; bases not matched to a gene: 10. This CDR3 reads CASSTPTGEVEAFF. CDR3 DNA: TGTGCCAGCAGCACCCCGACAGGGGAAGTTGAAGCTTTCTTT.

The chain links TRBV18 to TRBJ1-1; tentatively, D is TRBD1 (5 bases). The CDR3 has 15 residues. V lost 0 bases and J lost 1, with 9 bases in between. The germline CDR1 and CDR2 sequences are KGHSH and LQKENI. CDR3 coding DNA: TGTGCCAGCTCACCACCTCGGGGGAAGAACACTGAAGCTTTCTTT. Protein sequence: CASSPPRGKNTEAFF.

The sample holds one count of this clone. The chain employs TRBV4-1 and TRBJ2-7; 7 bases agree with TRBD2. The CDR3 runs 14 residues. V shed 0 bases, J shed 5 bases, and the junction held 4 bases outside the gene matches. Germline loops: CDR1 MGHRA, CDR2 YSYEKL. DNA for the CDR3: TGCGCCAGCAGCCAAGAGGGGAGCGGGGACGAGCAGTACTTC. Amino acid sequence: CASSQEGSGDEQYF.

This clone appeared a single time. This sequence joins TRBV11-2 and TRBJ2-1; TRBD2 matches 16 bases. The ends lost 7 bases at V and 9 bases at J; junction bases unmatched: 6. There are 15 residues in the CDR3. Germline assignment: CDR1 SGHAT and CDR2 FQNNGV. This CDR3 reads CASIMGTSGGVEQFF. The CDR3 DNA sequence: TGTGCCAGCATCATGGGGACTAGCGGGGGGGTTGAGCAGTTCTTC.

This chain joins TRBV21-1 and TRBJ1-2; TRBD1, the table's D call, was not compared with the DNA. TRBV21-1 is a recognized pseudogene. The length of the CDR3 is 14 residues. This CDR3 reads CASPRDREEYGYTF. For the CDR3, the DNA is TGTGCTTCTCCCCGGGACAGAGAAGAGTATGGCTACACCTTC.

The rearrangement uses TRBV29-1 and TRBJ2-1; the match to TRBD1 covers 7 bases. The CDR3 runs to 13 residues. The junction had 10 bases not matched to a gene; V was cut back by 6 bases and J by 8 bases. In germline, CDR1 is SQVTM, CDR2 ANQGSEA. The CDR3 reads CSVDRVRGYEQFF. For the CDR3, the DNA is TGCAGCGTAGACAGGGTAAGGGGTTATGAGCAGTTCTTC.